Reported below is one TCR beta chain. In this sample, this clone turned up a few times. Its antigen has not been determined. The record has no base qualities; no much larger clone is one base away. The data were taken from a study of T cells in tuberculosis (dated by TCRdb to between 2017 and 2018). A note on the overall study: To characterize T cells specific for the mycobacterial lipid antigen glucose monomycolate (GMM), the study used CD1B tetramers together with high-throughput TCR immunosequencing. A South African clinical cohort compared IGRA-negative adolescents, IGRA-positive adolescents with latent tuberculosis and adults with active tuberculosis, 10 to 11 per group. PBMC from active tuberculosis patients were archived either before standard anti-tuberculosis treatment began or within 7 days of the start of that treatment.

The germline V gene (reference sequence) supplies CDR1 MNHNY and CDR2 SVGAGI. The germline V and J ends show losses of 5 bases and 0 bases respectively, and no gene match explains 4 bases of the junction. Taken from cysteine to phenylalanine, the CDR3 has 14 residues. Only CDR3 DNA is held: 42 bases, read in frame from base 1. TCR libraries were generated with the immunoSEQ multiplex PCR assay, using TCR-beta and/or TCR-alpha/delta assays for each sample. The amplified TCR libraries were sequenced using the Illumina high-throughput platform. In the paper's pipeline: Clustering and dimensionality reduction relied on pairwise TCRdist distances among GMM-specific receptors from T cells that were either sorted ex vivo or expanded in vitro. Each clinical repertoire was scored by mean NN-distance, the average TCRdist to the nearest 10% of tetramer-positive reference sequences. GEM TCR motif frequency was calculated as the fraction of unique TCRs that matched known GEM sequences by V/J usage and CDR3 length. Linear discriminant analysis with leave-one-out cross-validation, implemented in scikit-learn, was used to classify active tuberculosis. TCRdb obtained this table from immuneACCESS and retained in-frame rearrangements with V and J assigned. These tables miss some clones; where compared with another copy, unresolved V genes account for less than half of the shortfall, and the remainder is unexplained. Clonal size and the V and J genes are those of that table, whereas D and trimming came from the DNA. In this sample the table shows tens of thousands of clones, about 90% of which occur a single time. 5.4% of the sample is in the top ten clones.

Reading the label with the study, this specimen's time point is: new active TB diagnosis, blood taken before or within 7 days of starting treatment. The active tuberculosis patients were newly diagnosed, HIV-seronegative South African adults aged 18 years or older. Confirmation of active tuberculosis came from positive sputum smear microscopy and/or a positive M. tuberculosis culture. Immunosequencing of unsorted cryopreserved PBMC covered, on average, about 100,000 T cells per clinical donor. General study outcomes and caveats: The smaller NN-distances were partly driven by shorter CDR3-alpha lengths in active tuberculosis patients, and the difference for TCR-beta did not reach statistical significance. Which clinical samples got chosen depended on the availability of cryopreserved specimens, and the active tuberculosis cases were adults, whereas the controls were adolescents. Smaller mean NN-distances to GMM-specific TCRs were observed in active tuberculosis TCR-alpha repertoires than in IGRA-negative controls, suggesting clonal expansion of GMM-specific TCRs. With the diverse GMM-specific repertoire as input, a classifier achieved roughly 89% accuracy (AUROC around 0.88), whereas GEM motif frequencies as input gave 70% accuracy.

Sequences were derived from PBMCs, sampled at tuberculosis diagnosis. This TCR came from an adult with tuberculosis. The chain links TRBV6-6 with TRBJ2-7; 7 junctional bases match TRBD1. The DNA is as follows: TGTGCCAGCAGTGAGACAGGGAGCTCCTACGAGCAGTACTTC. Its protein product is CASSETGSSYEQYF.